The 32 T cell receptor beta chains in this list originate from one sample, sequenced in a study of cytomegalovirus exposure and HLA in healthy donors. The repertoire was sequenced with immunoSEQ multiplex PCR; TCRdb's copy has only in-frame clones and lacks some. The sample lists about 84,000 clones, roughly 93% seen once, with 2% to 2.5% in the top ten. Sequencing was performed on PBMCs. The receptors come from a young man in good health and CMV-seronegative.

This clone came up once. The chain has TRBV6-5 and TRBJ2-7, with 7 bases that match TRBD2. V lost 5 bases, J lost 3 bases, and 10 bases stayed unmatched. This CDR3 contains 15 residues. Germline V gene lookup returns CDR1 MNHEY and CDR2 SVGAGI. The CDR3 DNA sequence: TGTGCCAGCAGTCCTAACAAGGGAGGGTACTACGAGCAGTACTTC. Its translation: CASSPNKGGYYEQYF.

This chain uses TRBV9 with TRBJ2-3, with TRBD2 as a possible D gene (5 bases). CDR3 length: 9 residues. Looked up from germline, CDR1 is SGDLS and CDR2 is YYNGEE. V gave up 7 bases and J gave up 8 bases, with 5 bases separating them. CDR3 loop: CASGSTQYF. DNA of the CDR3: TGTGCCAGCGGGAGTACGCAGTATTTT.

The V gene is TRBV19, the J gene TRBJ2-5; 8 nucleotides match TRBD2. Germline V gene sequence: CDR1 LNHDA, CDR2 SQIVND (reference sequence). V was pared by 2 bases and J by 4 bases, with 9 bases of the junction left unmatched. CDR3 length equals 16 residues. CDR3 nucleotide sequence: TGTGCCAGTAGTATACGCGGGAGGAGGCGGGCAGAGACCCAGTACTTC. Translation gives CASSIRGRRRAETQYF. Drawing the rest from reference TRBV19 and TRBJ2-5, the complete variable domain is DGGITQSPKYLFRKEGQNVTLSCEQNLNHDAMYWYRQDPGQGLRLIYYSQIVNDFQKGDIAEGYSVSREKKESFPLTVTSAQKNPTAFYLCASSIRGRRRAETQYFGPGTRLLVL.

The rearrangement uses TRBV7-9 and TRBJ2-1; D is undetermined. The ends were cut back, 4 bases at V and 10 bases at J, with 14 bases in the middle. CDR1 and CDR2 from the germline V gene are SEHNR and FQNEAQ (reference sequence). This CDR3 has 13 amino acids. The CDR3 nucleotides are TGTGCCAGCAGCTCTCTCAGGCCCAGGGAGCAGTTCTTC. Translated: CASSSLRPREQFF.

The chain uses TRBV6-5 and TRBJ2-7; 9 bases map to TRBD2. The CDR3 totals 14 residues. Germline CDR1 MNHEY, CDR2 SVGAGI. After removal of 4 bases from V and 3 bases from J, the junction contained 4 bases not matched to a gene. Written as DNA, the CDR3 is TGTGCCAGCAGTTCCGGGACTAGCTACTACGAGCAGTACTTC. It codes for CASSSGTSYYEQYF.

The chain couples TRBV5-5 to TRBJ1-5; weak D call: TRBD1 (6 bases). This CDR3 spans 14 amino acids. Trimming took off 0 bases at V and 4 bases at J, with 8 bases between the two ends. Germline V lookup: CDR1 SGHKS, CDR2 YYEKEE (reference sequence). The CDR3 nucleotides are TGTGCCAGCAGCTTGGGGACAGCTAATCAGCCCCAGCATTTT. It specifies CASSLGTANQPQHF.

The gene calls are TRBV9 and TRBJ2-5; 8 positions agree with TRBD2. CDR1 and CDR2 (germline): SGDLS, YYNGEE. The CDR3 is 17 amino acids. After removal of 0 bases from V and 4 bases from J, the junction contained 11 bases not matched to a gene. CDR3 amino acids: CASSVAPRAGVLETQYF. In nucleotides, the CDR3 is TGTGCCAGCAGCGTAGCCCCAAGAGCGGGAGTCCTAGAGACCCAGTACTTC.

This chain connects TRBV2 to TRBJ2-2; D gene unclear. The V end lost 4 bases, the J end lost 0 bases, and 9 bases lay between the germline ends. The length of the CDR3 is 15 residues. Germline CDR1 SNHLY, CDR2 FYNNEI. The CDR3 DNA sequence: TGTGCCAGCAGTGTGACTTCCCCGAACACCGGGGAGCTGTTTTTT. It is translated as CASSVTSPNTGELFF.

The CDR3 sequence: CASSVTPSYEQYF. The CDR3 DNA reads as TGTGCCAGCAGTGTGACTCCCTCCTACGAGCAGTACTTC. The chain combines TRBV6-1 with TRBJ2-7, with unresolved D. Trimming shortened V by 4 bases and J by 0 bases, and 7 bases separated the two germline ends. Germline CDR1 reads MNHNS; CDR2 reads SASEGT. This CDR3 is 13 amino acids long.

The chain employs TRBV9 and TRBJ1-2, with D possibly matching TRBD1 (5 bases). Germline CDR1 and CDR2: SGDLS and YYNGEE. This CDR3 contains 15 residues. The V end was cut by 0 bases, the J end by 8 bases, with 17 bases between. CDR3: CASSVGPGPPEGYTF. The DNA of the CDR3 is TGTGCCAGCAGCGTAGGTCCAGGGCCCCCTGAGGGCTACACCTTC.

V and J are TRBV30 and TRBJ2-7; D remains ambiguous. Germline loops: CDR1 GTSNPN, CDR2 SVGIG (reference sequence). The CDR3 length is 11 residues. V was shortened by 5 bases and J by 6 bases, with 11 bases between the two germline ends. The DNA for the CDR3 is TGTGCCTGGCGCTCCTCGGGCGAGCAGTACTTC. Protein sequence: CAWRSSGEQYF.

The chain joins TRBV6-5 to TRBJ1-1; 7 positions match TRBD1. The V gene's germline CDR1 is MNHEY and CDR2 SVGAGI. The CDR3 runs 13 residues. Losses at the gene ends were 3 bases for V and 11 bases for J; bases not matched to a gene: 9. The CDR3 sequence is CASSYTGAQGAFF. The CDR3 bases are TGTGCCAGCAGTTATACAGGGGCCCAGGGGGCTTTCTTT.

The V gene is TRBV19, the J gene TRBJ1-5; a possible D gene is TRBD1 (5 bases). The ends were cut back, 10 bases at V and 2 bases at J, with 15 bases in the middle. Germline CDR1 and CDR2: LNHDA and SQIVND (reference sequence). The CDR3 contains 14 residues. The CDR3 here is CATRAHSRNQPQHF. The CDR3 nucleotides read TGTGCCACCAGGGCCCACAGCCGCAATCAGCCCCAGCATTTT.

The CDR3 DNA reads as TGTGCCAGCAGTGAATATTTGCTTGGACACACAAGGCAAGAGACCCAGTACTTC. It encodes CASSEYLLGHTRQETQYF. This chain links TRBV6-1 with TRBJ2-5, with D tentatively TRBD1 (5 bases). The V end was cut by 2 bases, the J end by 2 bases, with 21 bases between. The CDR3 covers 18 residues. Germline V lookup: CDR1 MNHNS, CDR2 SASEGT.

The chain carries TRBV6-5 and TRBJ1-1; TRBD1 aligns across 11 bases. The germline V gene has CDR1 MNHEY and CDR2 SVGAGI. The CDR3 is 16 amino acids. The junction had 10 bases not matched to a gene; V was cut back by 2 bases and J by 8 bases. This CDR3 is CASSYVPGTGGVEAFF. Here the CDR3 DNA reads TGTGCCAGCAGTTACGTACCCGGGACAGGGGGAGTAGAAGCTTTCTTT.

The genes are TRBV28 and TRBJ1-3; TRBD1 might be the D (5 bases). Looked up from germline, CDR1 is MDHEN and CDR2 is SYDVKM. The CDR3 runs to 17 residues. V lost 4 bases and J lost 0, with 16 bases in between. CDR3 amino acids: CASSSPDTAVSGNTIYF. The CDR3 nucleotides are TGTGCCAGCAGTTCACCGGACACCGCCGTCTCTGGAAACACCATATATTTT.

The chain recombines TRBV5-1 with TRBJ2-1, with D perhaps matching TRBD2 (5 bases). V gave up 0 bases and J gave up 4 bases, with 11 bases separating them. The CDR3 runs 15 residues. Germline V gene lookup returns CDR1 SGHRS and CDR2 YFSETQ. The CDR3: CASSLGSGPYNEQFF. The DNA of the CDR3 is TGCGCCAGCAGCTTGGGGAGCGGCCCTTACAATGAGCAGTTCTTC.

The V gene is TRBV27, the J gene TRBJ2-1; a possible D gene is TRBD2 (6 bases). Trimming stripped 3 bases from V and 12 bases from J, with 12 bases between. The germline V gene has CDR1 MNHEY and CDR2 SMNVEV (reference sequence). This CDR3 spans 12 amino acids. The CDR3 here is CASSFLGSGQFF. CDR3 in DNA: TGTGCCAGCAGTTTTCTCGGGAGCGGGCAGTTCTTC.

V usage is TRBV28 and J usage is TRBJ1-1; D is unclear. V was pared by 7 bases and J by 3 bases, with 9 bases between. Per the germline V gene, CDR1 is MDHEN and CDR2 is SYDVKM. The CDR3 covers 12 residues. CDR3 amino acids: CASIRGYTEAFF. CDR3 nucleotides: TGTGCCAGCATCCGTGGCTACACTGAAGCTTTCTTT.

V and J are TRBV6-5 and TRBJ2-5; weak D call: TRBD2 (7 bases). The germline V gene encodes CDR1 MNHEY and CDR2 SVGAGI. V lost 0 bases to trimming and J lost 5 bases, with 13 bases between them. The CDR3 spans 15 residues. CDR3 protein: CASSYSLQGGETQYF. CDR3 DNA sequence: TGTGCCAGCAGTTACTCCTTACAGGGAGGGGAGACCCAGTACTTC.

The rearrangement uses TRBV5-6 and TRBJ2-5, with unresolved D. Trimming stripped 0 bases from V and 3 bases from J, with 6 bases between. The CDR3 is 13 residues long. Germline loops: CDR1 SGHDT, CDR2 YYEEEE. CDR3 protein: CASSLVAEETQYF. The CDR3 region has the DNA TGTGCCAGCAGCTTGGTAGCAGAAGAGACCCAGTACTTC. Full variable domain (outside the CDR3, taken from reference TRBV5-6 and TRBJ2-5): DAGVTQSPTHLIKTRGQQVTLRCSPKSGHDTVSWYQQALGQGPQFIFQYYEEEERQRGNFPDRFSGHQFPNYSSELNVNALLLGDSALYLCASSLVAEETQYFGPGTRLLVL.

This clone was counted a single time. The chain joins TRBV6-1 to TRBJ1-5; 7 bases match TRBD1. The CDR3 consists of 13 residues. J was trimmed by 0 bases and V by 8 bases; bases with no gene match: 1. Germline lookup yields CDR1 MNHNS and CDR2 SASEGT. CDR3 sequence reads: CASGTDSNQPQHF. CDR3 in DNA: TGTGCCAGCGGGACAGATAGCAATCAGCCCCAGCATTTT.

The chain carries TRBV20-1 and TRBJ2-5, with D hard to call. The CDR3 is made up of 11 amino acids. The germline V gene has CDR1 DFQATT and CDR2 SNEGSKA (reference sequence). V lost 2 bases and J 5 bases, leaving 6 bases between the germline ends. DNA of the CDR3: TGCAGTGCTAGAAGTCGGGAGACCCAGTACTTC. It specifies CSARSRETQYF.

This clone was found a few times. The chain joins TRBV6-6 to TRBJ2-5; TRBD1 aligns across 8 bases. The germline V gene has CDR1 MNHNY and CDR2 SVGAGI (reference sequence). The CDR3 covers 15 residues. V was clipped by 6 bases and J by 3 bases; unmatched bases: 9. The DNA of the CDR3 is TGTGCCAGCAGCCGCGGACAGGGAAGGAAAGAGACCCAGTACTTC. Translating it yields CASSRGQGRKETQYF.

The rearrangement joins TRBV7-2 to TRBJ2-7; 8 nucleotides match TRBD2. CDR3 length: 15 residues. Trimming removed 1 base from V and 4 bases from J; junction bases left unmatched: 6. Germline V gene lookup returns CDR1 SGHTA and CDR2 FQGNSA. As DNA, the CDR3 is TGTGCCAGCAGCTTAGGTAGCGGGGAGGGGTACGAGCAGTACTTC. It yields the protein CASSLGSGEGYEQYF.

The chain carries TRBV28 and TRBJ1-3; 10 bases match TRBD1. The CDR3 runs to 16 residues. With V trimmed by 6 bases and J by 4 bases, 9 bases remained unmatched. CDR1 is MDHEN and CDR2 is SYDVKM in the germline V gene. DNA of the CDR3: TGTGCCAGCAGAAGATCGACAGGGGGCGGAGGAAACACCATATATTTT. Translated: CASRRSTGGGGNTIYF.

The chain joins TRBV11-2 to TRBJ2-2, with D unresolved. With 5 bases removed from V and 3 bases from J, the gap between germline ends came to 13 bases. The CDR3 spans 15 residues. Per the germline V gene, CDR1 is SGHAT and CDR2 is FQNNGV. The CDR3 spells CASSNSLGYTGELFF. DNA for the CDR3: TGTGCCAGCAGCAACAGTCTCGGATACACCGGGGAGCTGTTTTTT.

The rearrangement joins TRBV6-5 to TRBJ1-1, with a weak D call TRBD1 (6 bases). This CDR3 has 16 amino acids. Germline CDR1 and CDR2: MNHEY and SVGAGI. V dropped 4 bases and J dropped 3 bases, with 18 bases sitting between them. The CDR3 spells CASSSSGHPGDTEAFF. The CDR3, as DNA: TGTGCCAGCAGTTCCTCGGGACACCCCGGGGACACTGAAGCTTTCTTT.

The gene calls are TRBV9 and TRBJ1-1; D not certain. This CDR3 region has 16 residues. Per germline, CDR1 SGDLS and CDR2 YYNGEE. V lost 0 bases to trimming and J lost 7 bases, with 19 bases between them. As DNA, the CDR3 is TGTGCCAGCAGCGTAGGGAGGAGGCTAGCGGTGGGTGAAGCTTTCTTT. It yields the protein CASSVGRRLAVGEAFF.

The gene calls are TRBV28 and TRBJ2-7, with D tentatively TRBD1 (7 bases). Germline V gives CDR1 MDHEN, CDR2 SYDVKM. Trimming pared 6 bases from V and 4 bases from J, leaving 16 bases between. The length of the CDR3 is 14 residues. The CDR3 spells CASRVGGGIYEQYF. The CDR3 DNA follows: TGTGCCAGCAGGGTTGGAGGGGGCATATACGAGCAGTACTTC.

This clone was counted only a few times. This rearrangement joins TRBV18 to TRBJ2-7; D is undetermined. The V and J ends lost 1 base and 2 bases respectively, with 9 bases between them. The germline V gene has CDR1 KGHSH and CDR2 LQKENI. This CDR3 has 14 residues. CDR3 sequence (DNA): TGTGCCAGCTCACCACGTCGCACAGCCTACGAGCAGTACTTC. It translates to CASSPRRTAYEQYF.

The CDR3 DNA reads TGTGCCAGCTTGCCCCGACTCGGACAGGGGATACCTGAAGCTTTCTTT. Residues: CASLPRLGQGIPEAFF. The V call is TRBV2, the J call TRBJ1-1, with TRBD1 identical over 9 bases. Germline CDR1 is SNHLY and CDR2 is FYNNEI. J was trimmed by 6 bases and V by 8 bases; bases with no gene match: 16. This CDR3 has 16 residues.